The 17 T cell receptor beta chains below come from one sample, sequenced in a study of shared clonotypes between healthy human individuals. This table comes from immunoSEQ multiplex PCR, and its TCRdb copy is limited to in-frame clones, with some not included. The data hold 2 million to 2.5 million clones, with 90% to 95% observed a single time. Sequenced sample: naive CD4+ T cells from PBMCs. Subset: CD45RA+ positively selected. Every receptor here comes from a man in his late teens or twenties in good health. Some clones in this sample may be carry-over from other donors' samples.

This rearrangement joins TRBV10-3 to TRBJ2-7; D may be TRBD1 (6 bases). V shed 5 bases and J shed 3 bases, with 17 bases lying between them. This CDR3 contains 15 residues. Germline-derived CDR1 and CDR2 are ENHRY and SYGVKD. The CDR3: CAISYGQYRDYEQYF. In DNA form, the CDR3 reads TGTGCCATCAGTTACGGACAGTACCGAGACTACGAGCAGTACTTC.

The chain is built from TRBV19 and TRBJ1-1; no definite D call. Germline V gene data show CDR1 as LNHDA and CDR2 as SQIVND (reference sequence). There are 15 residues in the CDR3. Trimming left V 3 bases short and J 1 base short, with 12 bases between. The chain's CDR3 is CASSMMAAPNTEAFF. The CDR3 region has the DNA TGTGCCAGTAGTATGATGGCGGCACCGAACACTGAAGCTTTCTTT.

This chain joins TRBV7-2 and TRBJ2-7; D remains ambiguous. The CDR3 has 16 residues. V dropped 1 base and J dropped 4 bases, with 17 bases sitting between them. Germline V gives CDR1 SGHTA, CDR2 FQGNSA. The DNA of the CDR3 is TGTGCCAGCAGCTTAGGGTCTGGGCTGAAAAGATACGAGCAGTACTTC. Its protein product is CASSLGSGLKRYEQYF.

This clone appeared once. The chain recombines TRBV9 with TRBJ1-2, with a weak D call TRBD1 (5 bases). Germline V CDR1 and CDR2: SGDLS, YYNGEE. The germline V and J ends were trimmed by 4 bases and 5 bases, with 15 bases remaining between them. The CDR3 spans 14 residues. The CDR3 DNA reads as TGTGCCAGCAGCCCTGGGACCGCTGGTTATGGCTACACCTTC. Its protein product is CASSPGTAGYGYTF.

CDR3 coding DNA: TGTGCCAGCAGCCCAATCGGAAACTATGGCTACACCTTC. It is translated as CASSPIGNYGYTF. V usage is TRBV27 and J usage is TRBJ1-2, with D unclear. Germline V gives CDR1 MNHEY, CDR2 SMNVEV (reference sequence). This CDR3 contains 13 residues. The V gene lost 6 bases and the J gene lost 2 bases, with 10 bases spanning the gap.

Concerning this clone: At one boundary the junction diverges from the germline segment, which might be a read error. The genes are TRBV11-3 and TRBJ2-5; 8 bases map to TRBD2. The germline gives CDR1 SGHNT, CDR2 YENEEA. This CDR3 contains 13 residues. CDR3 sequence: CASSLNSGSRPDF. The CDR3 coding sequence is TGTGCCAGCAGCTTAAACAGCGGGAGTAGGCCCGACTTC.

The chain employs TRBV10-3 and TRBJ2-3; maybe TRBD2 (5 bases). The V gene's germline CDR1 is ENHRY and CDR2 SYGVKD. The CDR3 totals 15 residues. V lost 4 bases and J lost 3, with 14 bases in between. The CDR3 sequence: CAISAMGASTDTQYF. In nucleotides, the CDR3 is TGTGCCATCAGTGCCATGGGAGCTAGTACAGATACGCAGTATTTT.

About this clone: The same CDR3 also results from other DNA sequences found in this sample. The CDR3 DNA reads TGTGCCAGCAGCTTAAGCACAGATACGCAGTATTTT. This codes for CASSLSTDTQYF. J is TRBJ2-3 and V is TRBV11-3; D gene unclear. V was cut by 2 bases and J by 0 bases, with 0 bases left in between. The germline gives CDR1 SGHNT, CDR2 YENEEA. The CDR3 has 12 residues.

The chain employs TRBV29-1 and TRBJ2-5; 10 bases line up with TRBD1. Germline CDR1 SQVTM, CDR2 ANQGSEA. The CDR3 consists of 13 residues. With V trimmed by 5 bases and J by 5 bases, 5 bases remained unmatched. The CDR3 nucleotides are TGCAGCGTTCTGGGACAGGGGATGGAGACCCAGTACTTC. The encoded protein is CSVLGQGMETQYF.

The J gene is TRBJ2-7, the V gene TRBV5-6, with TRBD1 identical over 8 bases. The CDR3 loop spans 16 amino acids. The junction had 14 bases not matched to a gene; V was cut back by 6 bases and J by 3 bases. Germline CDR1 reads SGHDT; CDR2 reads YYEEEE. CDR3 residues: CASTQNRGTPGYEQYF. The DNA of the CDR3 is TGTGCCAGCACCCAGAACAGGGGGACTCCTGGCTACGAGCAGTACTTC.

This chain uses TRBV6-5 with TRBJ2-3; D perhaps matches TRBD2 (5 bases). V was trimmed by 0 bases and J by 3 bases, leaving 13 bases between them. The germline gives CDR1 MNHEY, CDR2 SVGAGI. This CDR3 has 16 residues. The CDR3 bases are TGTGCCAGCAGTTACTCGAGAACTCGAGGGACAGATACGCAGTATTTT. Translated, it gives CASSYSRTRGTDTQYF.

V and J are TRBV25-1 and TRBJ2-2; TRBD1 is a possible D gene (5 bases). V shed 3 bases and J shed 6 bases, with 5 bases lying between them. Per the germline V gene, CDR1 is MGHDK and CDR2 is SYGVNS. CDR3 size: 12 residues. The CDR3 region is CASSDRAGELFF. CDR3 nucleotides: TGTGCCAGCAGTGACAGGGCCGGGGAGCTGTTTTTT.

Turning to this clone: This sample includes further DNA sequences coding for the same CDR3. This chain connects TRBV2 to TRBJ2-3; 9 positions match TRBD1. Germline assignment: CDR1 SNHLY and CDR2 FYNNEI. This CDR3 contains 15 residues. V was pared by 4 bases and J by 4 bases, with 6 bases of the junction left unmatched. CDR3 sequence: CASSADRGRADTQYF. The CDR3 DNA reads TGTGCCAGCAGTGCGGACAGGGGAAGGGCAGATACGCAGTATTTT.

This clone appeared once. The J gene is TRBJ1-5, the V gene TRBV19; a possible D gene is TRBD1 (6 bases). This CDR3 has 16 amino acids. Germline V CDR1 and CDR2: LNHDA, SQIVND (reference sequence). Trimming shortened V by 1 base and J by 4 bases, and 14 bases separated the two germline ends. The CDR3 loop is CASSIGATGFNQPQHF. The CDR3 DNA reads TGTGCCAGTAGTATAGGGGCGACAGGTTTTAATCAGCCCCAGCATTTT.

This chain links TRBV19 with TRBJ1-4; D not certain. In germline, CDR1 is LNHDA, CDR2 SQIVND (reference sequence). The V end was cut by 1 base, the J end by 7 bases, with 7 bases between. This CDR3 is built from 13 residues. The CDR3 sequence: CASSIGLGEKLFF. The CDR3 nucleotides are TGTGCCAGTAGTATAGGCCTAGGTGAAAAACTGTTTTTT.

The V call is TRBV5-4, the J call TRBJ1-1, with TRBD1 identical over 8 bases. Losses at the gene ends were 6 bases for V and 8 bases for J; bases not matched to a gene: 9. The CDR3 spans 13 residues. Germline values: CDR1 SGHNT, CDR2 YYREEE (reference sequence). In nucleotides, the CDR3 is TGTGCCAGCACCCGGGACAGGATCGGGGAAGCTTTCTTT. Its translation is CASTRDRIGEAFF. The full variable domain, completed using reference TRBV5-4 and TRBJ1-1, is ETGVTQSPTHLIKTRGQQVTLRCSSQSGHNTVSWYQQALGQGPQFIFQYYREEENGRGNFPPRFSGLQFPNYSSELNVNALELDDSALYLCASTRDRIGEAFFGQGTRLTVV.

The chain joins TRBV27 to TRBJ2-1; 12 bases match TRBD2. Germline CDR1 is MNHEY and CDR2 is SMNVEV (reference sequence). The V gene end was trimmed by 3 bases and the J gene end by 8 bases; junction bases not matched to a gene: 14. This CDR3 region has 18 residues. CDR3 DNA: TGTGCCAGCAGTTTTCACCTTGGGACTAGCGGGCCTTGGGATGAGCAGTTCTTC. Amino acids: CASSFHLGTSGPWDEQFF.